This TCR beta chain is drawn from a study of shared clonotypes between healthy human individuals. Donors were healthy HIV-negative adults without recently reported acute infections or vaccinations. In the CD4+ fraction, cells were divided into CD45RA+ naive and CD45RA-negative memory subsets. Study observations and caveats: Clonotype sharing across several donors was observed for about 5.2% of naive CD4 clonotypes.

As for this clone: Its antigen is still unknown. This CDR3 is also generated by other DNA sequences in the sample.

Germline-derived CDR1 and CDR2 are SGHTA and FQGNSA. CDR3 length equals 14 residues. Trimming left V 1 base short and J 2 bases short, with 7 bases between. Original analysis: Quality scores were absent from the junction-only immunoSEQ sequences, so filtering differed. This table comes from immunoSEQ multiplex PCR, and its TCRdb copy is limited to in-frame clones, with some not included. V and J calls and clone size follow that table, whereas D and trimming were derived from the DNA. The sample carries about 2.4 million clones, 93% recorded once. The genes are TRBV7-2 and TRBJ2-3; D is unclear. Sequencing input: naive CD4+ T cells from PBMCs. The subset denotes: CD45RA+ positively selected. The sequence was collected from a man between 18 and 29 years old in good health. Some clones in this sample may be carry-over from other donors' samples. This CDR3 reads CASSLGGFTDTQYF. The CDR3 coding sequence is TGTGCCAGCAGCTTAGGGGGATTCACAGATACGCAGTATTTT.